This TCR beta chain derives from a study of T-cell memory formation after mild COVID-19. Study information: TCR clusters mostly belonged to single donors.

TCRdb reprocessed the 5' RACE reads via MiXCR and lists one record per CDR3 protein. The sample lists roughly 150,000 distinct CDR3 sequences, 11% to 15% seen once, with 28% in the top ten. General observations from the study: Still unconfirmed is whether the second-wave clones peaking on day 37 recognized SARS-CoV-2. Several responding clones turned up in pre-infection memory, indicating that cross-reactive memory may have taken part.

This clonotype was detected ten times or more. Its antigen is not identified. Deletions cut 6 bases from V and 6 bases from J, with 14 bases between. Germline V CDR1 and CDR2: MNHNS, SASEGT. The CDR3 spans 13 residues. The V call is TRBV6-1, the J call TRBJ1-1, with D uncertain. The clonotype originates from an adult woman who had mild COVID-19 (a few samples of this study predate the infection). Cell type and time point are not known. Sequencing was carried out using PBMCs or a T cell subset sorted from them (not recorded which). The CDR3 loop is CASRPDLGSEAFF. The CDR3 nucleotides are TGTGCCAGCAGACCCGACCTAGGCTCTGAAGCTTTCTTT.